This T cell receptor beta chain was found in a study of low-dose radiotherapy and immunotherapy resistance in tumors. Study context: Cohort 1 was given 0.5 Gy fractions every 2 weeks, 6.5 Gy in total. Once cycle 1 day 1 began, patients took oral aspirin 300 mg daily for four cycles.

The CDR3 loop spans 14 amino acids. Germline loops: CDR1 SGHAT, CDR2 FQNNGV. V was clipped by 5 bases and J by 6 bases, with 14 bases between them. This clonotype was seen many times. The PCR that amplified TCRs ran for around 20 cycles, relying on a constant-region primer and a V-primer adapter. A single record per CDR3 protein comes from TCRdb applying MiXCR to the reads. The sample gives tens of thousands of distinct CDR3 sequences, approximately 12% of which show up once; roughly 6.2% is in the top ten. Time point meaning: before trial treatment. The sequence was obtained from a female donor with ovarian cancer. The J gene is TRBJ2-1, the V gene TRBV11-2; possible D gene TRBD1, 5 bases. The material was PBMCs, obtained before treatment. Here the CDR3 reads CASSARLQVNEQFF. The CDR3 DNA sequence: TGTGCCAGCAGCGCGCGGCTACAGGTCAATGAGCAGTTCTTC.